This T cell receptor (beta chain) was recorded in a study of molecular identifiers for immune sequencing clone quantification. Overall study: Replicate runs used RNA from roughly 20,000 or 100,000 naive CD8 cells, which was split five ways into aliquots, and four of those aliquots were then sequenced.

The CDR3 runs to 14 residues. This clonotype has just a few counts. One junction end does not reproduce the germline sequence, and a read error may be involved. Sorting defined naive CD8 T cells as CD8+CD4-CCR7+CD45RA+. Methods described previously, with TCR primers listed, were used for bulk TCR libraries. TCRdb reanalysed the PCR reads using MiXCR and keeps one entry per CDR3 protein. Altogether more than 450,000 distinct CDR3 sequences are present, about 25% being singletons, with the ten largest covering approximately 0.8%. The specimen sequenced was naive CD8+ T cells from blood, with Jurkat cell RNA spiked in. Subset indicated: FACS-sorted CD8+CD4-CCR7+CD45RA+ naive T cells. The receptor's source is a human donor in good health. Some libraries in this study had Jurkat cell RNA spiked in. The chain carries TRBV12-3 or TRBV12-4 and TRBJ1-1, with D unresolved. CDR3: CASSLADLNTGAFF. In nucleotides, the CDR3 is TGTGCCAGCAGTTTAGCGGACCTGAACACTGGAGCTTTCTTT.